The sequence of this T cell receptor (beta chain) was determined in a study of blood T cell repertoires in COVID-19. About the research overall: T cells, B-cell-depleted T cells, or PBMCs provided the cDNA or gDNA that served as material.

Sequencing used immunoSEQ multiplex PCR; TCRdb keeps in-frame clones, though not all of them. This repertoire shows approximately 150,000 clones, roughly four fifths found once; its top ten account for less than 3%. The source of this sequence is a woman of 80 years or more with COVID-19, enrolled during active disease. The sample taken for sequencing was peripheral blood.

The CDR3 sequence is CASSTYSPKAGEVTDTQYF. The CDR3 DNA follows: TGTGCCAGTAGTACCTATTCTCCGAAGGCAGGGGAAGTAACAGATACGCAGTATTTT. V gene TRBV19 combines with J gene TRBJ2-3, with D possibly matching TRBD1 (6 bases). The CDR3 is 19 residues long. Germline CDR1 and CDR2: LNHDA and SQIVND (reference sequence). Deletions cut 4 bases from V and 3 bases from J, with 26 bases between.